These 2 T cell receptor beta chains were sequenced from one sample in a study of healthy donors' naive CD4 and CD8 T cells. Starting from about 0.45 ug of total RNA, TCR libraries were made with linear amplification. Each CDR3 protein gets one entry after TCRdb re-called the reads with MiXCR. The data contain 150,000 to 200,000 distinct CDR3 sequences, about 70% of them singletons. Sequenced material: naive CD4+ and CD8+ T cells sorted from blood, pooled from several donors. These receptors all come from a pool of human donors in good health; the sample pools cells from several healthy donors.

The V call is TRBV7-6, the J call TRBJ1-1; no clear D. V was shortened by 3 bases and J by 0 bases, with 8 bases between the two germline ends. The CDR3 extends over 14 amino acids. The germline gives CDR1 SGHVS, CDR2 FNYEAQ. This chain's CDR3 is CASSLTTMNTEAFF. The CDR3, as DNA: TGTGCCAGCAGCTTGACTACCATGAACACTGAAGCTTTCTTT.

The chain uses TRBV27 and TRBJ2-7, with a tentative D call TRBD2 (6 bases). CDR3 length equals 13 residues. Germline V lookup: CDR1 MNHEY, CDR2 SMNVEV (reference sequence). CDR3 protein: CATIGGNPYEQYF. CDR3 coding DNA: TGTGCTACGATTGGGGGGAACCCCTACGAGCAGTACTTC.